A selection of T cell receptor beta chains follows, all from one sample in a study of cytomegalovirus exposure and HLA in healthy donors. This table comes from immunoSEQ multiplex PCR, and its TCRdb copy is limited to in-frame clones, with some not included. In the table there are some 110,000 clones, approximately 80% of which are singletons. Specimen: PBMCs. Receptors originate from a man aged 40-55 years in good health and CMV-seronegative. Both conserved end residues are trimmed from each CDR3.

TRBV6-1 ASSEVGGTGELF
TRBV28 ASSLPQTGGAF
TRBV5-8 ASSLGGGLPPYGYT
TRBV5-4 ASRSRGTYGYT
TRBV2 ASSEARFNTEAF
TRBV7-8 ASSPLTGGTDTQY
TRBV30 AWSVGTALSSNYGYT
TRBV14 ASSQAGGGFYEQY
TRBV7-9 ASSPAEGARGGTQY
TRBV13 ASSEKTDTNEKLF